Below, 20 T cell receptor beta chains from the same sample are listed, as sequenced in a study of beta chain features in type 1 diabetes. As every portion of the isolated RNA was reverse transcribed, the sequencing read expressed TCRB transcripts. Sequencing was performed with immunoSEQ multiplex PCR; in TCRdb, only in-frame clones are kept and a portion is missing. The sample contains 130,000 or so clones, less than 10% of which appear only once. Sequencing was carried out using central memory CD4+ T cells from blood. These receptors all come from a middle-aged woman in good health.

The chain's CDR3 is CASRATQGNGYTF. CDR3 DNA sequence: TGTGCCAGCAGGGCAACTCAGGGGAATGGCTACACCTTC. The rearrangement uses TRBV6-4 and TRBJ1-2; tentative D call: TRBD1 (6 bases). V was pared by 6 bases and J by 6 bases, with 14 bases between. The CDR3 has 13 amino acids. Per germline, CDR1 MRHNA and CDR2 SNTAGT.

This clone was recorded a few times. CDR3 sequence reads: CASRRDRGSYEQYF. The CDR3 DNA is TGCGCCAGCAGAAGGGACAGGGGTTCCTACGAGCAGTACTTC. This chain links TRBV5-1 with TRBJ2-5; 10 bases are a match to TRBD1. The DNA matches TRBJ2-7 better at its end, which makes the J call doubtful. Germline CDR1 reads SGHRS; CDR2 reads YFSETQ. This CDR3 spans 14 amino acids.

The J gene is TRBJ2-1, the V gene TRBV27; 9 bases are shared with TRBD2. J gave up 4 bases and V 4 bases, and 8 bases lay outside the gene matches. The CDR3 runs to 16 residues. The germline gives CDR1 MNHEY, CDR2 SMNVEV (reference sequence). This CDR3 is CASSSPAGGFYNEQFF. The DNA for the CDR3 is TGTGCCAGCAGTTCCCCTGCGGGGGGGTTTTACAATGAGCAGTTCTTC.

This clone was seen only a few times. The gene calls are TRBV5-6 and TRBJ2-2; D is possibly TRBD2 (5 bases). V was trimmed by 4 bases and J by 3 bases, leaving 19 bases between them. This CDR3 contains 17 residues. In germline, CDR1 is SGHDT, CDR2 YYEEEE. The CDR3: CASSQPQVSRDTGELFF. For the CDR3, the DNA is TGTGCCAGCAGCCAGCCCCAGGTCTCGAGGGACACCGGGGAGCTGTTTTTT.

This clone was found a few times. V usage is TRBV6-6 and J usage is TRBJ2-7; D gene unclear. The CDR3 spans 15 residues. V gave up 4 bases and J gave up 2 bases, with 15 bases separating them. Germline CDR1 MNHNY, CDR2 SVGAGI (reference sequence). The CDR3 region is CASSLNPTPTYEQYF. CDR3 sequence (DNA): TGTGCCAGCAGTTTGAACCCCACCCCTACCTACGAGCAGTACTTC.

The chain employs TRBV28 and TRBJ2-6, with a tentative D call TRBD1 (5 bases). CDR1 and CDR2 from the germline V gene are MDHEN and SYDVKM. The V and J ends lost 6 bases and 0 bases respectively, with 9 bases between them. This CDR3 has 15 amino acids. CDR3 amino acids: CASSLTASGANVLTF. CDR3 nucleotide sequence: TGTGCCAGCAGCCTGACAGCCTCTGGGGCCAACGTCCTGACTTTC.

The rearrangement joins TRBV9 to TRBJ2-1; TRBD2 matches 12 bases. CDR1 and CDR2 from the germline V gene are SGDLS and YYNGEE. V lost 0 bases, J lost 8 bases, and 6 bases stayed unmatched. The CDR3 contains 16 residues. CDR3 coding DNA: TGTGCCAGCAGCGTAGGTCTAGCGGGGGGGCGAGATGAGCAGTTCTTC. It encodes CASSVGLAGGRDEQFF.

V is TRBV7-9 and J is TRBJ1-6; tentatively, D is TRBD1 (6 bases). Germline V gene data show CDR1 as SEHNR and CDR2 as FQNEAQ (reference sequence). Trimming stripped 1 base from V and 6 bases from J, with 10 bases between. This CDR3 spans 15 amino acids. CDR3 DNA: TGTGCCAGCAGCTTAGGGGGGCAGGGTAATTCACCCCTCCACTTT. Translating it yields CASSLGGQGNSPLHF.

In this sample, this clone turned up a few times. CDR3 amino acids: CASSLTGGPQETQYF. The CDR3 DNA follows: TGCGCCAGCAGCCTTACAGGGGGACCTCAAGAGACCCAGTACTTC. This rearrangement joins TRBV5-1 to TRBJ2-5; 8 bases are shared with TRBD1. V lost 4 bases to trimming and J lost 2 bases; unmatched junction nucleotides: 7. The CDR3 covers 15 residues. The V gene's germline CDR1 is SGHRS and CDR2 YFSETQ.

This chain joins TRBV12-5 and TRBJ2-7; D gene uncertain. Trimming took off 3 bases at V and 6 bases at J, with 6 bases between the two ends. The CDR3 consists of 11 residues. Germline CDR1 is LGHNT and CDR2 is FRNRAP. CDR3 nucleotide sequence: TGTGCTAGTGGTTTATTATCCGAGCAGTACTTC. This gives the protein CASGLLSEQYF.

There are a few counts of this clone. The gene calls are TRBV7-2 and TRBJ2-3; 8 bases are a match to TRBD1. CDR1 and CDR2 (germline): SGHTA, FQGNSA. The CDR3 contains 13 residues. Trimming removed 5 bases from V and 6 bases from J; junction bases left unmatched: 4. The CDR3 bases are TGTGCCAGCAGCAAGGACAGGGTCGATACGCAGTATTTT. As protein: CASSKDRVDTQYF.

This clone has just a few counts. This chain connects TRBV6-5 to TRBJ1-1; possibly TRBD1 for D (6 bases). Between the trimmed V and J ends, which lost 0 bases and 4 bases, there was a span of 9 bases. This CDR3 has 14 amino acids. Germline V lookup: CDR1 MNHEY, CDR2 SVGAGI. Here the CDR3 reads CASSYSRGGTEAFF. The CDR3 nucleotides are TGTGCCAGCAGTTACTCGAGAGGGGGCACTGAAGCTTTCTTT.

This chain joins TRBV12-5 and TRBJ1-6; D is uncertain. The CDR3 has 15 amino acids. Trimming pared 2 bases from V and 5 bases from J, leaving 10 bases between. Germline values: CDR1 LGHNT, CDR2 FRNRAP. Here the CDR3 DNA reads TGTGCTAGTGGTTTGAGCGGTCAGAATAATTCACCCCTCCACTTT. This encodes CASGLSGQNNSPLHF. The entire variable domain, with the rest obtained from reference TRBV12-5 and TRBJ1-6, is as follows: DARVTQTPRHKVTEMGQEVTMRCQPILGHNTVFWYRQTMMQGLELLAYFRNRAPLDDSGMPKDRFSAEMPDATLATLKIQPSEPRDSAVYFCASGLSGQNNSPLHFGNGTRLTVT.

V is TRBV2 and J is TRBJ1-1; 7 bases match TRBD1. Germline V gives CDR1 SNHLY, CDR2 FYNNEI. The length of the CDR3 is 14 residues. V was pared by 8 bases and J by 3 bases, with 9 bases of the junction left unmatched. CDR3 sequence reads: CASVLTGIDTEAFF. As DNA, the CDR3 is TGTGCCAGCGTCCTGACAGGGATTGACACTGAAGCTTTCTTT.

The V gene is TRBV28, the J gene TRBJ2-2; weak D call: TRBD1 (5 bases). With 2 bases removed from V and 2 bases from J, the gap between germline ends came to 9 bases. In germline, CDR1 is MDHEN, CDR2 SYDVKM. There are 15 residues in the CDR3. The CDR3, as DNA: TGTGCCAGCAGTTTAAGACAGCTAAACACCGGGGAGCTGTTTTTT. As protein: CASSLRQLNTGELFF. The full variable domain, in which reference TRBV28 and TRBJ2-2 provide the parts outside the CDR3, is DVKVTQSSRYLVKRTGEKVFLECVQDMDHENMFWYRQDPGLGLRLIYFSYDVKMKEKGDIPEGYSVSREKKERFSLILESASTNQTSMYLCASSLRQLNTGELFFGEGSRLTVL.

Written as DNA, the CDR3 is TGTGCCAGCAGCGCCCCAGGGCGAGCTAACTATGGCTACACCTTC. Protein: CASSAPGRANYGYTF. V is TRBV27 and J is TRBJ1-2; tentative D call: TRBD1 (5 bases). Germline CDR1 reads MNHEY; CDR2 reads SMNVEV (reference sequence). CDR3 length: 15 residues. Trimming removed 6 bases from V and 0 bases from J, with 14 bases in between.

V gene TRBV4-3 combines with J gene TRBJ2-5; possibly TRBD2 for D (6 bases). Germline CDR1 is LGHNA and CDR2 is YSLEER. Trimming took off 1 base at V and 2 bases at J, with 8 bases between the two ends. The CDR3 covers 14 residues. In nucleotides, the CDR3 is TGCGCCAGCAGCCAAGGGGCGGGGCAAGAGACCCAGTACTTC. Its protein is CASSQGAGQETQYF.

This clone occurred a few times. The rearrangement links TRBV5-1 to TRBJ2-6, with 7 nucleotides matching TRBD1. Germline lookup yields CDR1 SGHRS and CDR2 YFSETQ. V lost 3 bases to trimming and J lost 0 bases; unmatched junction nucleotides: 6. The CDR3 totals 17 residues. The CDR3 is CASSSGQALSGANVLTF. The DNA for the CDR3 is TGCGCCAGCAGCTCCGGACAGGCACTCTCTGGGGCCAACGTCCTGACTTTC.

The J gene is TRBJ2-1, the V gene TRBV5-1; TRBD2 aligns across 11 bases. This CDR3 is 15 amino acids long. Per germline, CDR1 SGHRS and CDR2 YFSETQ. V was clipped by 4 bases and J by 2 bases; unmatched bases: 2. CDR3 sequence (DNA): TGCGCCAGCAGCCCTAGCGGGGGGACCTACAATGAGCAGTTCTTC. Translated: CASSPSGGTYNEQFF. Full variable domain (remainder filled in from reference TRBV5-1 and TRBJ2-1): KAGVTQTPRYLIKTRGQQVTLSCSPISGHRSVSWYQQTPGQGLQFLFEYFSETQRNKGNFPGRFSGRQFSNSRSEMNVSTLELGDSALYLCASSPSGGTYNEQFFGPGTRLTVL.

This clone was found many times. The rearrangement joins TRBV18 to TRBJ2-1; a weak D match, TRBD2 (5 bases). Germline values: CDR1 KGHSH, CDR2 LQKENI. There are 12 residues in the CDR3. Trimming pared 3 bases from V and 7 bases from J, leaving 7 bases between. CDR3 in DNA: TGTGCCAGCTCACCGTGGGAGAATGAGCAGTTCTTC. Amino acids: CASSPWENEQFF.